The present entry profiles one T cell receptor (beta chain) with its context. There is no known antigen for this receptor. Qualities for individual bases were not recorded, and no much larger clone is one base off. This specimen comes from a study of blood T cells in healthy people across ages (dated by TCRdb to 2014 to 2015). Study-level background: Template switching captured roughly one uniquely barcoded TCR beta cDNA molecule per two T cells in model experiments. Using the same blood draw, the study looked at two additional independent replicas of 1 million unique cDNA reads for two donors, one aged 18 to 30 and the other aged 80 or older. Age-related changes in TCR beta repertoire diversity were measured in the study by deep sequencing normalized with unique cDNA molecular identifiers. The donors were divided into four age groups: young (average around 15 years), middle-aged (approximately 39), aged (approximately 62) and long-lived (approximately 74). To avoid experimental bias, donors of different ages were randomly spread across the sequencing lanes. The paper as a whole reports these results and caveats: The long-lived group showed more naive CD4+ T cells, fewer expanded clones and increased TCR diversity than the aged group, suggesting age selection. As age increased, observed TCR beta diversity per million T cells dropped in a roughly linear way, and a significant reduction was already evident by age about 36. Because donor CMV infection status was unknown, age-related changes in expanded clonotypes were potentially confounded. Observed TCR beta diversity correlated strongly with the percentage of naive T cells measured by flow cytometry. Total diversity estimates from one million sequenced T cells were considered lower bounds and underestimates. Conclusive comparison of naive and antigen-experienced compartments was prevented by the profiling of bulk unsorted PBMCs.

Counted from cysteine to phenylalanine, this CDR3 has 14 amino acids. CDR3 DNA only is kept here, 42 bases in frame from base 1. V loses 2 bases of germline sequence and J loses 5 bases, and the interval between the two ends is 13 bases. CDR1 and CDR2 were assigned from the germline V gene (reference sequence) as DFQATT and SNEGSKA. The 39 donors, aged about 6 to 100 years, were systemically healthy Caucasian individuals from Russia. Each donor gave 9.5 to 10 milliliters of peripheral blood, drawn into EDTA-treated Vacutainer tubes. Ficoll-Paque density-gradient centrifugation was used to isolate PBMCs, with at least 6 million obtained per sample. Total RNA was extracted from PBMCs with Trizol reagent, with at least 5.5 micrograms obtained per sample. The percentages of naive CD45RAhigh/CD27high T cells were determined by flow cytometry on a PBMC aliquot from every donor. The library was prepared using 5' RACE. These reads were obtained on an Illumina HiSeq 2500. The second PCR ran for about 6 to 12 cycles and used a J-beta primer mix along with a sample-barcoded 5' primer. A unique molecular identifier was introduced onto each TCR beta cDNA molecule by a template-switch 5' adaptor carrying 12 random nucleotides. Each sample yielded at least 2.5 million CDR3-containing paired-end reads. All of the RNA was converted into first-strand cDNA using the Mint cDNA synthesis kit, with a TRBC-specific oligonucleotide serving as the primer. After uracil-DNA glycosylase treatment, a first 18-cycle PCR used universal primers M1SS and BC2_uni_R on all cDNA. For the original study's pipeline: For normalization, 1 million high-quality reads were randomly selected from each sample, with every read carrying a distinct molecular identifier. Instead of being binned into consensus sequences, reads that shared molecular identifiers were thrown out. MiTCR, with a Q25 quality threshold and the strictest error-elimination algorithm, was used for CDR3 identification, clonotype clustering and error correction. A nonparametric unseen species model using Euler transformation provided a lower-bound estimate of total TCR beta diversity. TCRdb reanalyzed the raw reads on its own, using fastp at Q25 for trimming and MiXCR for clone calling, and kept in-frame beta chains. Every CDR3 protein is listed once, alongside the most common genes and DNA of its rows. TCRdb's processing, not the authors', yielded these V and J calls. A total of hundreds of thousands of distinct CDR3 sequences appear in this sample, roughly 50% of them only once. Approximately 23% of the sample comes from the top ten.

The sequence joins TRBV20-1 to TRBJ2-1, with the D gene not confidently named. This clonotype was obtained from a man younger than 45 in good health. Sequencing was done on a sample of blood. The DNA sequence is as follows: TGCAGTGCTAGAAGCGAGGCAGTCAACAATGAGCAGTTCTTC. This gives the protein CSARSEAVNNEQFF.